This T cell receptor beta chain emerged from a study of identical twins. Regarding the study as a whole: In cord blood, abundant beta clonotypes had fewer insertions; memory showed no trend. Out-of-frame alpha sequences common to twins exhibited an excess of low generation probability.

A universal primer site came from template switching; cDNA carried unique molecular identifiers. TCRdb reanalysed the 5' RACE reads using MiXCR and keeps one entry per CDR3 protein. Of approximately 220,000 distinct CDR3 sequences in the sample, less than 9.5% were seen once. CDR1 and CDR2 (germline): SGDLS, YYNGEE. CDR3 size: 16 residues. V was trimmed by 0 bases and J by 2 bases, leaving 14 bases between them. Comments on this clonotype: Antigen unknown.

The sample comprised memory (CD45RO+) T cells sorted from blood. This chain uses TRBV9 with TRBJ1-2; D is undetermined. This clonotype originated in a young woman in good health. The CDR3 coding sequence is TGTGCCAGCAGCGTAGAAAAGGCCAGAAGAAACTATGGCTACACCTTC. This translates into CASSVEKARRNYGYTF.